This record concerns one T cell receptor (beta chain) sequence. The repertoire was sequenced with immunoSEQ multiplex PCR; TCRdb's copy has only in-frame clones and lacks some. The data hold 70,000 to 95,000 clones, with approximately 92% observed a single time. This record belongs to a study of T cell changes during pregnancy in multiple sclerosis. The starting material was peripheral blood, obtained in the second trimester of pregnancy. This clonotype was sampled from a female donor in good health, enrolled as a control in a pregnancy study.

The CDR3 reads CASSFLTGETNGYTF. CDR3 nucleotides: TGTGCCAGCAGCTTCCTGACCGGGGAAACAAATGGCTACACCTTC. The rearrangement joins TRBV7-6 to TRBJ1-2; D unclear. CDR3 size: 15 residues. From germline, CDR1 is SGHVS and CDR2 FNYEAQ. Trimming removed 3 bases from V and 6 bases from J, with 17 bases in between.